The subject of this entry is one TCR beta chain. This sample was taken from a study of T cells in localized non-small cell lung cancer. Assay: immunoSEQ multiplex PCR; the TCRdb copy retains only in-frame clones and omits some. This repertoire shows roughly 20,000 clones, over 80% found once; its top ten account for about 3%. The germline CDR1 and CDR2 sequences are SNHLY and FYNNEI. The CDR3 consists of 16 residues. V lost 2 bases, J lost 1 base, and 3 bases stayed unmatched. Source: peripheral blood, taken before any cancer treatment. The J gene is TRBJ2-2, the V gene TRBV2; TRBD1 agrees at 8 bases. This sequence was found in a woman between 35 and 70 years old with stage I lung adenocarcinoma. For the CDR3, the DNA is TGTGCCAGCAGTGAATTAGGGACAGGGAACACCGGGGAGCTGTTTTTT. This codes for CASSELGTGNTGELFF.